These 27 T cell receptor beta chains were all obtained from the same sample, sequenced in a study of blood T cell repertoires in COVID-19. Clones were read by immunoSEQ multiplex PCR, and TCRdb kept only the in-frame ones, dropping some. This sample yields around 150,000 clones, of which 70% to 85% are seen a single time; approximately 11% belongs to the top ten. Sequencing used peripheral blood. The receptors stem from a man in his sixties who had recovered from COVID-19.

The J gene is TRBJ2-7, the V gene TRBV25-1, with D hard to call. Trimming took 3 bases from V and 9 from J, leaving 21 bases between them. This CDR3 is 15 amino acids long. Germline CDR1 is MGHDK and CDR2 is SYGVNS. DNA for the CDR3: TGTGCCAGCAGTGAGTCCCATCAGCAACTACGAGTGCAGTACTTC. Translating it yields CASSESHQQLRVQYF.

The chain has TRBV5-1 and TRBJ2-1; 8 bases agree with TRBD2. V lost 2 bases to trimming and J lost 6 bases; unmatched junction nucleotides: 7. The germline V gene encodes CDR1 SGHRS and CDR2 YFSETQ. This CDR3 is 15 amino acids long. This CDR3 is CASSFRLATGNEQFF. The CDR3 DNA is TGCGCCAGCAGCTTCCGACTAGCGACCGGCAATGAGCAGTTCTTC.

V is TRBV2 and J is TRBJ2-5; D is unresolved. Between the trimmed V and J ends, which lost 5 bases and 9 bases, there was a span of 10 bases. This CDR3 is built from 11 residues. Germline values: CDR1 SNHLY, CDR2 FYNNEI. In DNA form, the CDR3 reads TGTGCCAGCAGTCCCCTAGGCGCCCAGTACTTC. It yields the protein CASSPLGAQYF.

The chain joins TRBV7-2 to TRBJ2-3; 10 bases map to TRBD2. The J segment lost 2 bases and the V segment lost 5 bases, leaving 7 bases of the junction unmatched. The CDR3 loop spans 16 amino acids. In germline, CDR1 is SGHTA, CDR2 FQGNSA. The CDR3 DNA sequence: TGTGCCAGCAGCCTTAGCGGGGGGACCGCCACAGATACGCAGTATTTT. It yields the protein CASSLSGGTATDTQYF.

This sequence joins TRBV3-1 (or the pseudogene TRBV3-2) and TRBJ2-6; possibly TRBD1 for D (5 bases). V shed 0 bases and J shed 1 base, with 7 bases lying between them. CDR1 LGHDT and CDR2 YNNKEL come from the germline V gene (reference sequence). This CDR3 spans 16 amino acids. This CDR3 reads CASSQDRGSGANVLTF. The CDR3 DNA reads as TGTGCCAGCAGCCAAGATAGGGGTTCTGGGGCCAACGTCCTGACTTTC.

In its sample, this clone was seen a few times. CDR3 coding DNA: TGTGCCTCCAGTGAGGGAGCTTACTATGGCTACACCTTC. Amino acids: CASSEGAYYGYTF. The genes are TRBV30 and TRBJ1-2; D ambiguous. V lost 7 bases and J lost 3, with 15 bases in between. The CDR3 covers 13 residues. From germline, CDR1 is GTSNPN and CDR2 SVGIG (reference sequence).

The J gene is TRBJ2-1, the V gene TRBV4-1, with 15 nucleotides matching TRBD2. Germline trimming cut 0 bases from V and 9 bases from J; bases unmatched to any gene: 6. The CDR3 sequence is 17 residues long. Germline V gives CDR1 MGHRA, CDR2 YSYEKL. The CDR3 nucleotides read TGCGCCAGCAGCCAAGAAGGGACTAGCGGGAGGATCGGTGAGCAGTTCTTC. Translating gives CASSQEGTSGRIGEQFF.

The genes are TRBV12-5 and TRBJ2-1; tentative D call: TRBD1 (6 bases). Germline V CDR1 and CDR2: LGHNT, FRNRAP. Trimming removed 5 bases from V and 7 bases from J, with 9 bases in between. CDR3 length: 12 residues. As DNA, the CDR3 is TGTGCTAGTGGTCAAGGGGGAAATGAGCAGTTCTTC. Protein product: CASGQGGNEQFF.

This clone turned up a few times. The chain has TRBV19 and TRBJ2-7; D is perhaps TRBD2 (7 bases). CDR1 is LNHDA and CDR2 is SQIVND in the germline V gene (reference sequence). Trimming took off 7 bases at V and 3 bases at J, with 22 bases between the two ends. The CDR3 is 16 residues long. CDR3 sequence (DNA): TGTGCCAGTACCCCTTGGGCGGGGGCTACTAGCTACGAGCAGTACTTC. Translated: CASTPWAGATSYEQYF.

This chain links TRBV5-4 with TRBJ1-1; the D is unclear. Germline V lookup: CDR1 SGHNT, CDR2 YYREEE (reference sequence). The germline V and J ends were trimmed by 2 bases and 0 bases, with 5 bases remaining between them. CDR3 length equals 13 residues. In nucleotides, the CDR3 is TGTGCCAGCAGCTTTAATCTGAACACTGAAGCTTTCTTT. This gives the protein CASSFNLNTEAFF. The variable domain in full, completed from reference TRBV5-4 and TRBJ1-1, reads ETGVTQSPTHLIKTRGQQVTLRCSSQSGHNTVSWYQQALGQGPQFIFQYYREEENGRGNFPPRFSGLQFPNYSSELNVNALELDDSALYLCASSFNLNTEAFFGQGTRLTVV.

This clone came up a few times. For the CDR3, the DNA is TGTGCCAGCAGTTTAGAAAGCGGGGCAAGCGAAAAGACCCAGTACTTC. Translated: CASSLESGASEKTQYF. The chain joins TRBV27 to TRBJ2-5, with 7 bases aligning to TRBD2. Per the germline V gene, CDR1 is MNHEY and CDR2 is SMNVEV (reference sequence). This CDR3 region has 16 residues. The trim removed 2 bases at V and 6 bases at J, leaving 12 bases unmatched.

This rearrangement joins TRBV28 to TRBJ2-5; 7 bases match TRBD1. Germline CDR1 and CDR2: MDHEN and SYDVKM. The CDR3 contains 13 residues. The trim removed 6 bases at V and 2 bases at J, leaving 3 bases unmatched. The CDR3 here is CASRLGQQETQYF. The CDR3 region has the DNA TGTGCCAGCAGGCTGGGACAGCAAGAGACCCAGTACTTC. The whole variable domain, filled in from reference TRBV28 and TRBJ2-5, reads DVKVTQSSRYLVKRTGEKVFLECVQDMDHENMFWYRQDPGLGLRLIYFSYDVKMKEKGDIPEGYSVSREKKERFSLILESASTNQTSMYLCASRLGQQETQYFGPGTRLLVL.

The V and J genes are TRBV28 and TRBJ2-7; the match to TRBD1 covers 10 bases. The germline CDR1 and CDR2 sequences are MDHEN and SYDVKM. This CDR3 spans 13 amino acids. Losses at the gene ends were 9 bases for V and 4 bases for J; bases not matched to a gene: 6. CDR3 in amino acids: CARGGTGAYEQYF. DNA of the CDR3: TGTGCCAGAGGAGGGACAGGGGCGTACGAGCAGTACTTC.

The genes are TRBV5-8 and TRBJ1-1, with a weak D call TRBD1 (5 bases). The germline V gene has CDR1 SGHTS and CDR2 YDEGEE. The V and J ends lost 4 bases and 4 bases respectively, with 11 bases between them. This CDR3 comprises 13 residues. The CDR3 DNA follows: TGTGCCAGCAGCCCCAGGGTCGTCACTGAAGCTTTCTTT. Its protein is CASSPRVVTEAFF.

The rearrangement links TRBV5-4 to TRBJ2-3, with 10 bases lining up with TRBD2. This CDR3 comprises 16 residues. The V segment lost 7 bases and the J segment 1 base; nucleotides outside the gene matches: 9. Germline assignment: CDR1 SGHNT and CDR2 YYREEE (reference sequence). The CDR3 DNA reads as TGTGCCAGCTCCACCGGACTAGCGGCACGCACAGATACGCAGTATTTT. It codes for CASSTGLAARTDTQYF.

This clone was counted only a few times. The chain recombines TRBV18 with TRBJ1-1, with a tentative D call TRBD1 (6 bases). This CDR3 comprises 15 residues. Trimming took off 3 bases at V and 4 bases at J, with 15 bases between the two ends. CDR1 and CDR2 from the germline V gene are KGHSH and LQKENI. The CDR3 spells CASSPIQGEGTEAFF. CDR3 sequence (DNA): TGTGCCAGCTCACCGATACAGGGTGAGGGCACTGAAGCTTTCTTT.

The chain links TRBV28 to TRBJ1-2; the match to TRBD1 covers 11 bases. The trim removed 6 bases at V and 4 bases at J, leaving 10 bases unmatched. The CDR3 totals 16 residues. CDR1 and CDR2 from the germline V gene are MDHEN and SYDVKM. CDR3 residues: CASRGTGGRVSYGYTF. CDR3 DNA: TGTGCCAGCAGAGGGACAGGGGGGAGAGTCAGCTATGGCTACACCTTC.

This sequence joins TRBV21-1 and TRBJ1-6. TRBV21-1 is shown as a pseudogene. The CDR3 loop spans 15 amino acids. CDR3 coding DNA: TGTGCCAGCAGCGCGGGGGCCGTATATAATTCACCCCTCCACTTT. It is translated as CASSAGAVYNSPLHF.

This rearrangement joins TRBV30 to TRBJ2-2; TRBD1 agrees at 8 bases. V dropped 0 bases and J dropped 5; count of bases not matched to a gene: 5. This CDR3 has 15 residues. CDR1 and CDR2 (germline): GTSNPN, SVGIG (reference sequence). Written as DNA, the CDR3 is TGTGCCTGGAGTGTACGACAGGGGAAGACCGGGGAGCTGTTTTTT. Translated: CAWSVRQGKTGELFF.

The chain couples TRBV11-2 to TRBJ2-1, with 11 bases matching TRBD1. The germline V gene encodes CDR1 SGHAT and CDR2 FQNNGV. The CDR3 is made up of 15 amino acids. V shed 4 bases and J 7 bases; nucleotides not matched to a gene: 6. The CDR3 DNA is TGTGCCAGCAGCTCGGACAGGGGGCGATGGAATGAGCAGTTCTTC. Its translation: CASSSDRGRWNEQFF.

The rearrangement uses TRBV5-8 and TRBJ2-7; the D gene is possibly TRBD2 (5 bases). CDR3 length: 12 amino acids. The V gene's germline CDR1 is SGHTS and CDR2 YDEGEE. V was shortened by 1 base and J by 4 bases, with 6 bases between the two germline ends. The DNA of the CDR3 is TGTGCCAGCAGCTTGACGGGGTACGAGCAGTACTTC. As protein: CASSLTGYEQYF.

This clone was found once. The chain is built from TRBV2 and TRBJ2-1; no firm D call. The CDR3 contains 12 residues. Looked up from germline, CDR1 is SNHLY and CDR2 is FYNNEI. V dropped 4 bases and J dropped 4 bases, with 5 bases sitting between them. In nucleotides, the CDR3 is TGTGCCAGCAGTGCAGGTTACAATGAGCAGTTCTTC. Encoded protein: CASSAGYNEQFF.

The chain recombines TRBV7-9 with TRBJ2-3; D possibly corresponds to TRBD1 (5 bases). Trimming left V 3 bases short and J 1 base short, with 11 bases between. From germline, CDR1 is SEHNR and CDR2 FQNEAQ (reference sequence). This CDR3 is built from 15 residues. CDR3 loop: CASSFRVVGTDTQYF. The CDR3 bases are TGTGCCAGCAGCTTCAGGGTGGTTGGCACAGATACGCAGTATTTT.

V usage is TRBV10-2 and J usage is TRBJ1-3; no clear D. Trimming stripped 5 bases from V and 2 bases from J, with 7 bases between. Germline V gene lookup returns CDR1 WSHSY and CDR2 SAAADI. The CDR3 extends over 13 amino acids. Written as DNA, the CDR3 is TGCGCCAGCAGTTCGGTTCCTGGAAACACCATATATTTT. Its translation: CASSSVPGNTIYF.

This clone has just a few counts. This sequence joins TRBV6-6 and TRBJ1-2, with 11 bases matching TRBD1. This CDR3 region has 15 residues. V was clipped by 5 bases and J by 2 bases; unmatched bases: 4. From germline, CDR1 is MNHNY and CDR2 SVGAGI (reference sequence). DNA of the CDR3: TGTGCCAGCAGTGGACGGGACAGGGGGAACTATGGCTACACCTTC. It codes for CASSGRDRGNYGYTF.

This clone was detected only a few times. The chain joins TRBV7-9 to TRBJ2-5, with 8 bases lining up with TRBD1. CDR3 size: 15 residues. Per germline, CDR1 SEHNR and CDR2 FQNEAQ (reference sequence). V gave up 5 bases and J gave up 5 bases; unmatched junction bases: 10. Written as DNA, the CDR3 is TGTGCCAGCAGCCCGGCACCCGGACAGGGTGAGACCCAGTACTTC. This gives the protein CASSPAPGQGETQYF.

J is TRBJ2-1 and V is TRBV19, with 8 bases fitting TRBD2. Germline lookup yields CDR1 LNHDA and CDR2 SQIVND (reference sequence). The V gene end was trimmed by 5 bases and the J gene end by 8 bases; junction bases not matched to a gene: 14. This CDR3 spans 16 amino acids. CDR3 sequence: CASSSRWERGSDEQFF. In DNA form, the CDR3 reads TGTGCCAGTAGTTCCCGATGGGAGCGGGGGAGCGATGAGCAGTTCTTC.